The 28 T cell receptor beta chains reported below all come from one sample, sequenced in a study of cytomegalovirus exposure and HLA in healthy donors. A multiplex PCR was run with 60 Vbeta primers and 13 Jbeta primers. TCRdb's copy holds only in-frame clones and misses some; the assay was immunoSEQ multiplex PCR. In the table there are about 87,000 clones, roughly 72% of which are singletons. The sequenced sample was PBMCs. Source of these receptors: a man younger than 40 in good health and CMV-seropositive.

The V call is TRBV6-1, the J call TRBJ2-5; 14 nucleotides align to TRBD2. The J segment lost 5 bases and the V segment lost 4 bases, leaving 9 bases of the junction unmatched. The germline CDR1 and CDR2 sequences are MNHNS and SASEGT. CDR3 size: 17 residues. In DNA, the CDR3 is TGTGCCAGCAGTGTGTCCGGGACTAGCGGGAGTCGGGAGACCCAGTACTTC. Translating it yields CASSVSGTSGSRETQYF.

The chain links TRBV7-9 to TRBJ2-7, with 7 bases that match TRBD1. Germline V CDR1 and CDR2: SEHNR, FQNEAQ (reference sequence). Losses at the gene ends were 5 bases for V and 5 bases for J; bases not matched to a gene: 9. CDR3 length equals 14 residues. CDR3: CASSGRQGFDEQYF. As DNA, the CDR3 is TGTGCCAGCAGCGGGCGACAGGGTTTCGACGAGCAGTACTTC.

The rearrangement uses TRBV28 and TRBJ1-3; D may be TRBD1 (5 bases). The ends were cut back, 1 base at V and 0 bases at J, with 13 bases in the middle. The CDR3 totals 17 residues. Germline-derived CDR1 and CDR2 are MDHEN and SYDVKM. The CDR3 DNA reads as TGTGCCAGCAGTTTATCCGTAACAGGATTCTCTGGAAACACCATATATTTT. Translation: CASSLSVTGFSGNTIYF.

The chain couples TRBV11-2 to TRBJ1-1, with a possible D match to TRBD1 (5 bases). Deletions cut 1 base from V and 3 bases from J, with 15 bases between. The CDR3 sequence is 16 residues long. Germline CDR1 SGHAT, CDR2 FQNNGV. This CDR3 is CASSLGVGGDDTEAFF. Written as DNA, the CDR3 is TGTGCCAGCAGCTTAGGAGTGGGGGGGGATGACACTGAAGCTTTCTTT.

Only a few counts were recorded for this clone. CDR3: CASPSEKCTDTQYF. CDR3 sequence (DNA): TGTGCCAGCCCCAGCGAGAAATGCACAGATACGCAGTATTTT. This rearrangement joins TRBV6-5 to TRBJ2-3; no firm D call. The germline CDR1 and CDR2 sequences are MNHEY and SVGAGI. This CDR3 has 14 residues. V was shortened by 8 bases and J by 1 base, with 13 bases between the two germline ends.

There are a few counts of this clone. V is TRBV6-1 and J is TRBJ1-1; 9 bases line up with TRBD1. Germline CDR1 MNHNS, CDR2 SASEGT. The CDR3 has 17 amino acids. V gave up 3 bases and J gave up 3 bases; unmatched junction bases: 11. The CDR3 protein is CASSEKDRGGVDTEAFF. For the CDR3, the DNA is TGTGCCAGCAGTGAGAAGGACAGGGGAGGCGTGGACACTGAAGCTTTCTTT.

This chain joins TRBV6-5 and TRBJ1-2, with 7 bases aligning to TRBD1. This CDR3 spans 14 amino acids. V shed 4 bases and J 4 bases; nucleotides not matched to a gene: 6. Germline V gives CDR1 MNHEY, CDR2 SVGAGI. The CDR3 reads CASSSAGTAYGYTF. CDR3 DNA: TGTGCCAGCAGTTCGGCCGGGACAGCCTATGGCTACACCTTC.

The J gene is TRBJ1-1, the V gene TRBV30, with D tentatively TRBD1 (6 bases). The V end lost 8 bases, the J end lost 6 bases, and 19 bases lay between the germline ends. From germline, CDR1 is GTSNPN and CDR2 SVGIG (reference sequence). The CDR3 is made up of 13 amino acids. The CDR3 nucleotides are TGTGCCAGCCGATCCCCAGGGGTCTCTGAAGCTTTCTTT. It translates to CASRSPGVSEAFF.

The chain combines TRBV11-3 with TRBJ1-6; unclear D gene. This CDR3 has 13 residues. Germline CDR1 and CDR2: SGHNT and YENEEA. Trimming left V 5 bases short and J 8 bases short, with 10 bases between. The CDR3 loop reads CASSIGRDSPLHF. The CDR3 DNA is TGTGCCAGCAGCATAGGGAGAGATTCACCCCTCCACTTT.

The CDR3 is CASTAPQGARDEQYF. Written as DNA, the CDR3 is TGTGCCAGCACCGCTCCACAGGGGGCAAGGGACGAGCAGTACTTC. The chain combines TRBV28 with TRBJ2-7, with 9 bases identical to TRBD1. V was pared by 7 bases and J by 5 bases, with 12 bases of the junction left unmatched. Germline CDR1 and CDR2: MDHEN and SYDVKM. The CDR3 runs to 15 residues.

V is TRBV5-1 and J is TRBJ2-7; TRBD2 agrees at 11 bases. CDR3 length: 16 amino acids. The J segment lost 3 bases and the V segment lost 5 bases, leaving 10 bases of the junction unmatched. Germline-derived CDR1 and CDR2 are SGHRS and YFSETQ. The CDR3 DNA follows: TGCGCCAGCAGTCAATATCTAGCGGGAGGTATCTACGAGCAGTACTTC. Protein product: CASSQYLAGGIYEQYF.

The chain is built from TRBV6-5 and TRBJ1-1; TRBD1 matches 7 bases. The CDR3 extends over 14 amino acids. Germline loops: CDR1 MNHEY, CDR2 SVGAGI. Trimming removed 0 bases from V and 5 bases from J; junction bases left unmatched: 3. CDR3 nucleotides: TGTGCCAGCAGTTACTCGACAGGGCGGACTGAAGCTTTCTTT. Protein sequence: CASSYSTGRTEAFF.

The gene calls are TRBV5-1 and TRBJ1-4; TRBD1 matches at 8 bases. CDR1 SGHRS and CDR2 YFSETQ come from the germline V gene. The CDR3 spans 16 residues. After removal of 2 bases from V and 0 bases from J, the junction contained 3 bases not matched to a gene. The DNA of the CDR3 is TGCGCCAGCAGCTTACAGGGGGATGCAACTAATGAAAAACTGTTTTTT. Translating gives CASSLQGDATNEKLFF.

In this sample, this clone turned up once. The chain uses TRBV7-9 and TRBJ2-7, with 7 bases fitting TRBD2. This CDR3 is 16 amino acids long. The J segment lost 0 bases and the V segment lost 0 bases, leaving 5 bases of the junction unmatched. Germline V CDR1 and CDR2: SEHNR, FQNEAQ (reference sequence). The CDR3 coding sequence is TGTGCCAGCAGCTTAGCGCGCGGGAGAACCTCCTACGAGCAGTACTTC. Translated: CASSLARGRTSYEQYF.

The CDR3 DNA is TGTGCCAGCAGCCTCGGGACTAGCGGGGGTTATCCCCCCTACGAGCAGTACTTC. This gives the protein CASSLGTSGGYPPYEQYF. The chain recombines TRBV4-2 with TRBJ2-7; 14 bases are a match to TRBD2. The V and J ends lost 4 bases and 2 bases, in that order; junction bases with no gene match: 10. Germline V lookup: CDR1 LGHNA, CDR2 YNFKEQ. The CDR3 length is 18 residues.

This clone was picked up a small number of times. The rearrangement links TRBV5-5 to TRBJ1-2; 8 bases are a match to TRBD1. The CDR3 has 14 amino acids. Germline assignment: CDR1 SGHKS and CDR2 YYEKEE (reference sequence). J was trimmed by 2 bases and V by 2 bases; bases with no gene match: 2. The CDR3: CASSLQGENYGYTF. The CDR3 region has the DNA TGTGCCAGCAGCTTACAGGGGGAGAACTATGGCTACACCTTC.

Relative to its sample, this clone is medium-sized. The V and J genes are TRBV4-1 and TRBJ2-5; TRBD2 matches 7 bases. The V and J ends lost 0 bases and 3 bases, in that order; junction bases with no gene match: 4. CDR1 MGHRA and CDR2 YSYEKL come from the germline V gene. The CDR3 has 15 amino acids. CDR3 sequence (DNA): TGCGCCAGCAGCCAAGATCGGGAGGAGGAAGAGACCCAGTACTTC. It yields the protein CASSQDREEEETQYF.

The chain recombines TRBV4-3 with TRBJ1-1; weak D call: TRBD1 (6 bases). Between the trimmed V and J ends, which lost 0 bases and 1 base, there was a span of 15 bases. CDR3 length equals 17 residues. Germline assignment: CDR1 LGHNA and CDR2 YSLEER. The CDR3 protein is CASSQDIGGAGNTEAFF. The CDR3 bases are TGCGCCAGCAGCCAAGATATTGGGGGCGCAGGGAACACTGAAGCTTTCTTT.

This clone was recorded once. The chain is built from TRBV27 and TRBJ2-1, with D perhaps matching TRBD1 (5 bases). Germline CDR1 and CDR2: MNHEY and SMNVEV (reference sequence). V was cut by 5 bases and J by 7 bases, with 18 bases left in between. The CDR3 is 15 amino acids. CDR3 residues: CASSDPSPRVNEQFF. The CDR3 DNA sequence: TGTGCCAGCAGTGATCCCTCCCCCAGGGTAAATGAGCAGTTCTTC.

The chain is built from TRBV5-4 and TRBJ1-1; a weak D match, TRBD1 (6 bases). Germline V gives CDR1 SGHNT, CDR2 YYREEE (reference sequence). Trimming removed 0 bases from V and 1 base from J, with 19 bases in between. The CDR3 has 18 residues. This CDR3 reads CASSLGHRELTTNTEAFF. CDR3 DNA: TGTGCCAGCAGCTTGGGACACAGGGAACTCACGACGAACACTGAAGCTTTCTTT.

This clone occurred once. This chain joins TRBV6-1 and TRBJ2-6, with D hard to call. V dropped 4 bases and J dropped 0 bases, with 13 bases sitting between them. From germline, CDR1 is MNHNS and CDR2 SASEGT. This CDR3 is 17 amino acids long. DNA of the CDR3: TGTGCCAGCAGTGCTGTAACTATGGCCTCTGGGGCCAACGTCCTGACTTTC. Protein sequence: CASSAVTMASGANVLTF.

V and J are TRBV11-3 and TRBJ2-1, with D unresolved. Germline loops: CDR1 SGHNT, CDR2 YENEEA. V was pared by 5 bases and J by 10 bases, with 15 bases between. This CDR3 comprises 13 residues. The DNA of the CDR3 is TGTGCCAGCAGCGTCTCTTATATGAGGGAGCAGTTCTTC. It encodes CASSVSYMREQFF.

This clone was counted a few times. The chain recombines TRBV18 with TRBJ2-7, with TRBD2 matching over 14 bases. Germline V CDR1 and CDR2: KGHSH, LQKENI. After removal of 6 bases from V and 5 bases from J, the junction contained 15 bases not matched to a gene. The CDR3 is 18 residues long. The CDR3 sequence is CASSSTGGLAGVPHEQYF. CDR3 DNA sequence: TGTGCCAGCTCCTCGACAGGGGGACTAGCGGGAGTTCCCCACGAGCAGTACTTC.

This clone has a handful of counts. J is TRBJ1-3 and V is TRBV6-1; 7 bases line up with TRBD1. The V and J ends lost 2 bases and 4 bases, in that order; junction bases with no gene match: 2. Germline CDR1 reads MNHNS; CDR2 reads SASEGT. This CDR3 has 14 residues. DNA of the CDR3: TGTGCCAGCAGTGAACCGGGACAGGGAAACACCATATATTTT. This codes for CASSEPGQGNTIYF.

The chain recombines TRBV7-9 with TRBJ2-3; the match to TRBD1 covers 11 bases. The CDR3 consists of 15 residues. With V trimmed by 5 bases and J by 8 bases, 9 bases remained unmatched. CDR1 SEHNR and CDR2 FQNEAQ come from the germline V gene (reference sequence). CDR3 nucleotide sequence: TGTGCCAGCAGCATTGGACAGGGGGCTAGTGGTACGCAGTATTTT. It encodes CASSIGQGASGTQYF.

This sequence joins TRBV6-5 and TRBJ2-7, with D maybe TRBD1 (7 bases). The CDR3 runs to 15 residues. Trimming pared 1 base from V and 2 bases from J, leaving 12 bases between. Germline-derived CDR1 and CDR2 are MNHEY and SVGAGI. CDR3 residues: CASSYFRGETYEQYF. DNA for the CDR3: TGTGCCAGCAGTTACTTCAGGGGGGAGACCTACGAGCAGTACTTC.

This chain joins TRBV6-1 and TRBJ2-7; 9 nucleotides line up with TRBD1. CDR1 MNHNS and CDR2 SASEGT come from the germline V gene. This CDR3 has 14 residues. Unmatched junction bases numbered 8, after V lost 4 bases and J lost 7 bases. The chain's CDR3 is CASSALQGAGEQYF. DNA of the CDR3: TGTGCCAGCAGTGCCCTACAGGGGGCGGGAGAGCAGTACTTC.

The CDR3, as DNA: TGCAGCGTTGGAGGTGCTAATGAAAAACTGTTTTTT. Amino acids: CSVGGANEKLFF. The chain uses TRBV29-1 and TRBJ1-4; D ambiguous. Trimming pared 4 bases from V and 3 bases from J, leaving 6 bases between. CDR1 and CDR2 (germline): SQVTM, ANQGSEA. The CDR3 consists of 12 residues.